Each of the 14 T cell receptor beta chains below was sequenced from the same sample in a study of T cell responses to AZD1222 COVID-19 vaccine. The method was immunoSEQ multiplex PCR; TCRdb's version includes in-frame clones alone and lacks a portion of them. Of some 130,000 clones in the sample, roughly 89% were seen once. Sequences were derived from peripheral blood, sampled on day 0 of AZD1222 vaccination. Receptors originate from an adult in good health.

The V gene is TRBV7-2, the J gene TRBJ1-6; D is undetermined. V gave up 2 bases and J gave up 5 bases, with 7 bases separating them. CDR1 and CDR2 from the germline V gene are SGHTA and FQGNSA. There are 14 residues in the CDR3. The CDR3 region has the DNA TGTGCCAGCAGCTTAACATCTGATAATTCACCCCTCCACTTT. It encodes CASSLTSDNSPLHF.

This rearrangement joins TRBV7-9 to TRBJ1-4; D is uncertain. There are 16 residues in the CDR3. Germline CDR1 and CDR2: SEHNR and FQNEAQ (reference sequence). Trimming removed 2 bases from V and 3 bases from J, with 13 bases in between. CDR3 in amino acids: CASSLSLGQSNEKLFF. CDR3 DNA sequence: TGTGCCAGCAGCTTAAGTTTAGGCCAGTCTAATGAAAAACTGTTTTTT.

The gene calls are TRBV2 and TRBJ1-5; 7 bases fit TRBD1. This CDR3 has 16 residues. V trimming: 8 bases; J trimming: 4 bases; junction bases outside the gene matches: 14. Germline V gene lookup returns CDR1 SNHLY and CDR2 FYNNEI. CDR3 loop: CASSDGGTEGNQPQHF. The CDR3 region has the DNA TGTGCCAGCTCCGACGGAGGGACAGAGGGAAATCAGCCCCAGCATTTT.

The chain recombines TRBV6-5 with TRBJ1-1, with 10 bases aligning to TRBD1. Germline trimming cut 6 bases from V and 8 bases from J; bases unmatched to any gene: 9. The germline gives CDR1 MNHEY, CDR2 SVGAGI. The CDR3 length is 14 residues. As DNA, the CDR3 is TGTGCCAGCAGGACAGGGGGCGCACAACGGGAAGCTTTCTTT. Translation: CASRTGGAQREAFF.

The chain recombines TRBV29-1 with TRBJ1-2; D is perhaps TRBD1 (5 bases). V lost 3 bases and J 6 bases, leaving 11 bases between the germline ends. The CDR3 contains 12 residues. CDR1 SQVTM and CDR2 ANQGSEA come from the germline V gene. The CDR3 sequence is CSVDPGADGYTF. The CDR3 bases are TGCAGCGTTGATCCCGGGGCTGATGGCTACACCTTC.

This chain connects TRBV30 to TRBJ1-5; 9 bases line up with TRBD1. V was pared by 2 bases and J by 4 bases, with 6 bases of the junction left unmatched. The CDR3 covers 15 residues. Germline-derived CDR1 and CDR2 are GTSNPN and SVGIG (reference sequence). The CDR3 DNA sequence: TGTGCCTGGAGTCCGACAGGGGGGTGGAATCAGCCCCAGCATTTT. This encodes CAWSPTGGWNQPQHF.

The rearrangement joins TRBV12-3 or TRBV12-4 to TRBJ1-5, with D uncertain. The germline V and J ends were trimmed by 6 bases and 1 base, with 7 bases remaining between them. CDR3 length: 13 amino acids. The CDR3 is CASSPRSNQPQHF. The CDR3 DNA follows: TGTGCCAGCAGCCCCCGGAGCAATCAGCCCCAGCATTTT.

The rearrangement links TRBV6-1 to TRBJ2-6; 10 bases line up with TRBD2. CDR1 and CDR2 (germline): MNHNS, SASEGT. This CDR3 spans 17 amino acids. V dropped 4 bases and J dropped 0; count of bases not matched to a gene: 3. This chain's CDR3 is CASSALAGDSGANVLTF. DNA of the CDR3: TGTGCCAGCAGTGCTCTAGCGGGGGACTCTGGGGCCAACGTCCTGACTTTC.

The chain employs TRBV3-1 (or the pseudogene TRBV3-2) and TRBJ2-1, with 8 nucleotides matching TRBD2. V gave up 0 bases and J gave up 3 bases; unmatched junction bases: 4. This CDR3 has 16 residues. The germline gives CDR1 LGHDT, CDR2 YNNKEL (reference sequence). The CDR3 bases are TGTGCCAGCAGCCAAGATCGGGGGGGTTTCTACAATGAGCAGTTCTTC. Translation: CASSQDRGGFYNEQFF.

The chain has TRBV30 and TRBJ1-6; no firm D call. Germline CDR1 is GTSNPN and CDR2 is SVGIG (reference sequence). The CDR3 contains 12 residues. V was clipped by 5 bases and J by 10 bases, with 12 bases between them. CDR3 bases: TGTGCCTGGGCCGTAAAGTGGTCACCCCTCCACTTT. It codes for CAWAVKWSPLHF.

The genes are TRBV3-1 (or the pseudogene TRBV3-2) and TRBJ1-2; D might be TRBD1 (5 bases). This CDR3 is built from 14 residues. CDR1 and CDR2 from the germline V gene are LGHDT and YNNKEL (reference sequence). Trimming cost V 4 bases and J 3 bases, with 12 bases left between them. CDR3 residues: CASSPLAGHYGYTF. DNA of the CDR3: TGTGCCAGCAGCCCCCTAGCGGGGCACTATGGCTACACCTTC.

J is TRBJ2-7 and V is TRBV11-2; 9 nucleotides match TRBD1. Germline CDR1 is SGHAT and CDR2 is FQNNGV. V gave up 3 bases and J gave up 4 bases; unmatched junction bases: 4. This CDR3 has 14 residues. Written as DNA, the CDR3 is TGTGCCAGCAGCTTCGGGACAGGGTTATACGAGCAGTACTTC. Protein: CASSFGTGLYEQYF.

This clone was observed a few times. The V call is TRBV5-4, the J call TRBJ2-7, with 14 nucleotides matching TRBD2. V trimming: 4 bases; J trimming: 7 bases; junction bases outside the gene matches: 7. The germline V gene has CDR1 SGHNT and CDR2 YYREEE (reference sequence). The CDR3 has 15 amino acids. The CDR3 region has the DNA TGTGCCAGCAGCGCCGGACTAGCGGGGGGCGTTGAGCAGTACTTC. It translates to CASSAGLAGGVEQYF.

The chain uses TRBV7-9 and TRBJ1-2; D gene uncertain. CDR3 length equals 13 residues. V lost 3 bases and J lost 9, with 14 bases in between. Germline assignment: CDR1 SEHNR and CDR2 FQNEAQ (reference sequence). DNA for the CDR3: TGTGCCAGCAGCTTTGGGGTAGCGGCGCGCTACACCTTC. This codes for CASSFGVAARYTF.